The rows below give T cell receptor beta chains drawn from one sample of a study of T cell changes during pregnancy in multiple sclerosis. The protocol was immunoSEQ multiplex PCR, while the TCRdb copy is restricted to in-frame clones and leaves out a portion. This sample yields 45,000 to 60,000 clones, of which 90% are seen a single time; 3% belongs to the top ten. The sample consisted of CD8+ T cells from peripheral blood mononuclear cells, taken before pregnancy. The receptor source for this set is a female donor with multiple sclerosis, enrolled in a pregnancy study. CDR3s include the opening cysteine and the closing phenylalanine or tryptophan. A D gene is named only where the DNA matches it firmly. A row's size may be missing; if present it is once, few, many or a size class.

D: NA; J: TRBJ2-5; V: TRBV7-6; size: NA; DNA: TGTGCCAGCAGCTTATCAGGGGCCGGGGAGACCCAGTACTTC; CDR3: CASSLSGAGETQYF
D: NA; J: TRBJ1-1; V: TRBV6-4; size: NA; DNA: TGTGCCAGCAGTGACGGTATCGGTCAGGGGACAGCTTTCTTT; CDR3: CASSDGIGQGTAFF
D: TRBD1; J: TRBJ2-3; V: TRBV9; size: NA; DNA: TGTGCCAGCAGCGCTGGGACAGGGAGAGATACGCAGTATTTT; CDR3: CASSAGTGRDTQYF
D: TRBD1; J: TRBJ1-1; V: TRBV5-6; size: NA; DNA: TGTGCCAGCAGCTTGAGCGTGACAGGGCCTATGAACACTGAAGCTTTCTTT; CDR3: CASSLSVTGPMNTEAFF
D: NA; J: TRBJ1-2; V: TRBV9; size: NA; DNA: TGTGCCAGCAGCGGACAAACAGGGTTGGTGGACTATGGCTACACCTTC; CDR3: CASSGQTGLVDYGYTF
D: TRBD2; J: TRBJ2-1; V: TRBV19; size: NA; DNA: TGTGCCAGTAGCCCCGGGGTTGGGGGGGGAAGAAGTGAGCAGTTCTTC; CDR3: CASSPGVGGGRSEQFF
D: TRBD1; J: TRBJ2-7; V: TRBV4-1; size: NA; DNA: TGCGCCAGCAGCCAAGTAAGGGACAGGGCGTACGAGCAGTACTTC; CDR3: CASSQVRDRAYEQYF
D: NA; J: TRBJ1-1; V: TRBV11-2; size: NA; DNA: TGTGCCAGCAGCTTATCGGGAAACACTGAAGCTTTCTTT; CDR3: CASSLSGNTEAFF
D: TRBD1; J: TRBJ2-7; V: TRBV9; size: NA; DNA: TGTGCCAGCAGCGTAGAGGGACAGGGTATGGGGGAGCAGTACTTC; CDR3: CASSVEGQGMGEQYF
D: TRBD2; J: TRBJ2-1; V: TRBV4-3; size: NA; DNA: TGCGCCAGCAGCCAAGATATTAGCGGGGGAGGAAATGAGCAGTTCTTC; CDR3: CASSQDISGGGNEQFF
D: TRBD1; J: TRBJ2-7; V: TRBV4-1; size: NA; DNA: TGCGCCAGCAGCCACCCGGGACAGGCCAGCGAGCAGTACTTC; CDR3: CASSHPGQASEQYF
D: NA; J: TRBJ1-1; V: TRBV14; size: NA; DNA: TGTGCCAGCAGCCAGACAGGTTCGCAAGCTTTCTTT; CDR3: CASSQTGSQAFF
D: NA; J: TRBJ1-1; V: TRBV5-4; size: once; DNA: TGTGCCAGCAAGCAGGGAAACACTGAAGCTTTCTTT; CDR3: CASKQGNTEAFF
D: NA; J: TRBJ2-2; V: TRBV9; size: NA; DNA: TGTGCCAGCAGCGCCCGGACTCCGAACACCGGGGAGCTGTTTTTT; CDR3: CASSARTPNTGELFF
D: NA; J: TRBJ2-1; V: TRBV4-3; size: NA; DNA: TGCGCCAGCAGCCAACGGGGCTCCTACAATGAGCAGTTCTTC; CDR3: CASSQRGSYNEQFF
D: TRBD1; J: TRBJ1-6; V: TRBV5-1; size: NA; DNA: TGCGCCAGCAGCGCAGGGACAGAGAATTCACCCCTCCACTTT; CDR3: CASSAGTENSPLHF
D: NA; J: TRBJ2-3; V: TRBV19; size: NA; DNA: TGTGCCAGTAGTAGCGGAGCCCTCAGCACAGATACGCAGTATTTT; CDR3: CASSSGALSTDTQYF
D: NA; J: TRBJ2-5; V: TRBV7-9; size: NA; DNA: TGTGCCAGCAGCTTAGACCAGGGAGAGACCCAGTACTTC; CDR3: CASSLDQGETQYF
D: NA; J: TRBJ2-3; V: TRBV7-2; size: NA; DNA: TGTGCCAGCAGCTTAGGCGGGGCCCACACAGATACGCAGTATTTT; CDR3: CASSLGGAHTDTQYF
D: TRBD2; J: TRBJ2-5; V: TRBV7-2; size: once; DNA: TGTGCCAGCAGCCCCTCGACTAGCGGGGGGGAGACCCAGTACTTC; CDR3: CASSPSTSGGETQYF
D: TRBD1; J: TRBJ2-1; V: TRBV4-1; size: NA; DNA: TGCGCCAGCAGCTCCGACAGGGTCGGAGACAATGAGCAGTTCTTC; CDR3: CASSSDRVGDNEQFF
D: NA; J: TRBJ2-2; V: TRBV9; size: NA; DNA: TGTGCCAGCAGCGTCCTAACAGGGAAAAACACCGGGGAGCTGTTTTTT; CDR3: CASSVLTGKNTGELFF
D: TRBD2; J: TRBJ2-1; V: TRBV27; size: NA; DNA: TGTGCCAGCAGTTTTATAGCTAGCGGTCTCTCCTACAATGAGCAGTTCTTC; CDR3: CASSFIASGLSYNEQFF
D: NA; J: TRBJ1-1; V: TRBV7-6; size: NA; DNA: TGTGCCAGCAGCTTAGACCCAGGGAACACTGAAGCTTTCTTT; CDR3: CASSLDPGNTEAFF
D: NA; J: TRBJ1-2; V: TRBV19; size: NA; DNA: TGTGCCAGTATGGAGGGTTACGGCTATGGCTACACCTTC; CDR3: CASMEGYGYGYTF
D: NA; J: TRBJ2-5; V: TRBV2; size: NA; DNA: TGTGCCAGCAGTGAGTGGGAGTCGAGCGGGTTAGGAGAGACCCAGTACTTC; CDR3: CASSEWESSGLGETQYF
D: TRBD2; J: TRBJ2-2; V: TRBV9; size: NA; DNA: TGTGCCAGCAGCGCCCCTAGCGGGGGCACCGGGGAGCTGTTTTTT; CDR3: CASSAPSGGTGELFF
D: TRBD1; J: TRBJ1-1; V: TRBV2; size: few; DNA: TGTGCCAGAGGGACAGGGGGCACTGAAGCTTTCTTT; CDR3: CARGTGGTEAFF
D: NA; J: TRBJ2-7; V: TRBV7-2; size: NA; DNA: TGTGCCAGCAGCTTCTCCGGCGGAATCTCCTACGAGCAGTACTTC; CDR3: CASSFSGGISYEQYF
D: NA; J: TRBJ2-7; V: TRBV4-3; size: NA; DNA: TGCGCCAGCAGCCAAGATTTAGGGGATTTTGGCGAGCAGTACTTC; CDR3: CASSQDLGDFGEQYF
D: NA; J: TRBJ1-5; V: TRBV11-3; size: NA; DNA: TGTGCCAGCAAGGTGGGCCTTCAGCCCCAGCATTTT; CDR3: CASKVGLQPQHF
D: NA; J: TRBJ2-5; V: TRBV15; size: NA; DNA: TGTGCCACCAGCAGAGCCCCTAGTATCGGGGAGACCCAGTACTTC; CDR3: CATSRAPSIGETQYF
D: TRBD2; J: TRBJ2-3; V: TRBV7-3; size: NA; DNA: TGTGCCAGCAGCGGAGCGGGGGGGCAGGGAGATACGCAGTATTTT; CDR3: CASSGAGGQGDTQYF
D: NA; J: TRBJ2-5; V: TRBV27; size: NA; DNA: TGTGCCAGCAGTTCCCCCGGGACTCTACAAGAGACCCAGTACTTC; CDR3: CASSSPGTLQETQYF
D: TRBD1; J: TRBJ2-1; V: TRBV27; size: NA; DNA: TGTGCCAGCAGTTTGGGGACAGGCCCTGACGAGCAGTTCTTC; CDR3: CASSLGTGPDEQFF
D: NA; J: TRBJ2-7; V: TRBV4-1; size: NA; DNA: TGCGCCAGCAGCCGGCGGGACTCAGACTACGAGCAGTACTTC; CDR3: CASSRRDSDYEQYF
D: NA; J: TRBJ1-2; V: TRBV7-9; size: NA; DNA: TGTGCCAGCAGCTTAGTTCTGGGCGGGAACTATGGCTACACCTTC; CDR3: CASSLVLGGNYGYTF
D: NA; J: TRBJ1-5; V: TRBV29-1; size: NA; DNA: TGCAGCGTTGCTCCGGGAGGGTCTCAGCCCCAGCATTTT; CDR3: CSVAPGGSQPQHF
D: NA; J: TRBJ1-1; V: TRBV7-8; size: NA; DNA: TGTGCCAGCAGCCCCCGGGGTACAGCCCTGAACACTGAAGCTTTCTTT; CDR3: CASSPRGTALNTEAFF
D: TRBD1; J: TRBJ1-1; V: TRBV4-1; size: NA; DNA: TGCGCCAGCAGCCAAGATACAGGGGGTACTGAAGCTTTCTTT; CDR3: CASSQDTGGTEAFF
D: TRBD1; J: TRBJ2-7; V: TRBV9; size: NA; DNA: TGTGCCAGCAGCGCTTTGAAGGGACAGCCCTTGTACTTC; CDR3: CASSALKGQPLYF
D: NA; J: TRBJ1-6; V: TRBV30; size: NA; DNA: TGTGCCTGGAGTGAGCTAGGCTCCTATAATTCACCCCTCCACTTT; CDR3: CAWSELGSYNSPLHF
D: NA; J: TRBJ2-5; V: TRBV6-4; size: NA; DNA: TGTGCCAGCAGTCACGGGACCTACAGGGTCGGGGAGACCCAGTACTTC; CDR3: CASSHGTYRVGETQYF
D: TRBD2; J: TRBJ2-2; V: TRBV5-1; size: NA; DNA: TGCGCCAGCAGCTTGGCCACGGGACTAGCGTGGACCGGGGAGCTGTTTTTT; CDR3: CASSLATGLAWTGELFF
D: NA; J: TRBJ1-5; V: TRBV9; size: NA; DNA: TGTGCCAGCAGCGTAGGGGCAGCTAATCAGCCCCAGCATTTT; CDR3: CASSVGAANQPQHF
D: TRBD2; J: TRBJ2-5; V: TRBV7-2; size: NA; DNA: TGTGCCAGCAGCTTAATCCTAGCGGCCAAAGAGACCCAGTACTTC; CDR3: CASSLILAAKETQYF
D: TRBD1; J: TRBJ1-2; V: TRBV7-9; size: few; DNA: TGTGCCAGCACCCCAGGGGGCCGGGGCTACACCTTC; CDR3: CASTPGGRGYTF
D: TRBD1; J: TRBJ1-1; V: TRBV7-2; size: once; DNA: TGTGCCAGCAGCCACCCAGGGGGCATCACTGAAGCTTTCTTT; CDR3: CASSHPGGITEAFF
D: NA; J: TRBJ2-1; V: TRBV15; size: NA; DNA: TGTGCCACCAGCGCGCGGACTTACAATGAGCAGTTCTTC; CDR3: CATSARTYNEQFF
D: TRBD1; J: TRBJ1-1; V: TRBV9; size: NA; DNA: TGTGCCAGCAGCCCAAGAGATGCGGGACAGCTGAACACTGAAGCTTTCTTT; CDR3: CASSPRDAGQLNTEAFF
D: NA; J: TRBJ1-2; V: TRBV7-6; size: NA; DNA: TGTGCCAGCAGCCCCAGCGCGGGGGCGACCTATGGCTACACCTTC; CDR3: CASSPSAGATYGYTF
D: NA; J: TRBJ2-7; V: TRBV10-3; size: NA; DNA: TGTGCCATCAAGGAGAGCCTCACCTACGAGCAGTACTTC; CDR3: CAIKESLTYEQYF
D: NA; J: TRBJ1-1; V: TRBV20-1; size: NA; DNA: TGCAGTGCTAGAGTCGGGGGAAAAGCTTTCTTT; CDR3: CSARVGGKAFF
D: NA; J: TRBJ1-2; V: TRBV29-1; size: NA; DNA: TGCAGCGATGAGGGGGGGTTTTATGGCTACACCTTC; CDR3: CSDEGGFYGYTF